The subject of this entry is one T cell receptor (beta chain). Its specificity is not known. The data were obtained in a study of siplizumab effects on memory and regulatory T cells. Study conclusions and caveats: It seemed that naive T cells were more diverse than memory cells and were major contributors to the alloresponse. Siplizumab gave mappable alloreactive CD4+ clones an average Treg-derived fraction of about 70%, against 25% to 30% in controls. Siplizumab produced a significant reduction in alloreactive sequences that were traceable to unstimulated CD4+ memory cells.

The V end was cut by 6 bases, the J end by 2 bases, with 13 bases between. This CDR3 is 14 amino acids long. Germline CDR1 WSHSY, CDR2 SAAADI. Assays examined 95,000 to 100,000 TCR templates per sample. Using immunoSEQ multiplex PCR, the repertoire was profiled, and TCRdb retains in-frame clones only, with some absent. The repertoire holds 100,000 or so clones, with approximately 90% as singletons. This TCR came from a human donor in good health. The source material was Tregs sorted from blood. The genes are TRBV10-2 and TRBJ1-2; TRBD1 is a possible D gene (6 bases). CDR3: CASRSTGANYGYTF. CDR3 nucleotide sequence: TGCGCCAGCAGATCGACAGGAGCGAACTATGGCTACACCTTC.